This passage covers 18 T cell receptor beta chains from one sample sequenced in a study of human T cells and chemical hapten exposure. The time point here: pre-sensitization, week 0. As for treatment: therapeutic diphenylcyclopropenone sensitization with weekly scalp DPC. TCRdb called the RACE reads again in MiXCR, with one record for every CDR3 protein. The table has some 400,000 distinct CDR3 sequences, approximately 5% seen once; the top ten hold just over 2.5%. The sample was whole blood, taken in connection with sensitization to the hapten diphenylcyclopropenone (DPC). The receptors shown here come from a woman aged 50 to 60 with alopecia areata. Some clones in this sample may be carry-over from other donors' samples.

A word on this clonotype: A much larger clone lies one base from this, so it may be a read error. This chain connects TRBV29-1 to TRBJ2-2; D not resolved. This CDR3 has 12 amino acids. The germline V gene has CDR1 SQVTM and CDR2 ANQGSEA. V was clipped by 6 bases and J by 9 bases, with 14 bases between them. The CDR3 is CSVTIGLRELFF. CDR3 bases: TGCAGCGTAACGATAGGGTTGCGGGAGCTGTTTTTT.

Points on this clonotype: This may come from a read error, since a much larger clone is one base off. The gene calls are TRBV6-5 and TRBJ1-6; 7 nucleotides match TRBD1. The V gene's germline CDR1 is MNHEY and CDR2 SVGAGI. The CDR3 has 15 residues. CDR3 sequence: CASSYRQGYNSPPHF. CDR3 sequence (DNA): TGTGCCAGCAGTTATCGACAGGGCTATAATTCACCCCCCCACTTT.

The chain employs TRBV7-7 and TRBJ2-3; 7 bases are a match to TRBD1. Germline assignment: CDR1 SSHAT and CDR2 FNYEAQ (reference sequence). J gave up 1 base and V 5 bases, and 6 bases lay outside the gene matches. This CDR3 spans 15 amino acids. The DNA of the CDR3 is TGTGCCAGCAGCCGTAAGGGGGCTGGCACAGATACGCAGTATTTT. It encodes CASSRKGAGTDTQYF.

This clonotype was detected many times. The genes are TRBV28 and TRBJ2-6; 8 bases are shared with TRBD1. Germline V lookup: CDR1 MDHEN, CDR2 SYDVKM. The CDR3 length is 18 residues. V was clipped by 5 bases and J by 4 bases; unmatched bases: 13. Here the CDR3 reads CASSPRTGSSGGANVLTF. The CDR3 nucleotides read TGTGCCAGCAGTCCCCGGACAGGGTCAAGCGGCGGGGCCAACGTCCTGACTTTC.

This clonotype was observed at least ten times. The chain uses TRBV7-2 and TRBJ2-3, with unresolved D. Germline-derived CDR1 and CDR2 are SGHTA and FQGNSA. This CDR3 is 13 amino acids long. Trimming removed 1 base from V and 6 bases from J, with 8 bases in between. As DNA, the CDR3 is TGTGCCAGCAGCTTAGACTACGAGGATACGCAGTATTTT. This encodes CASSLDYEDTQYF.

This clonotype was recorded many times. The chain recombines TRBV29-1 with TRBJ1-1, with D perhaps TRBD1 (5 bases). The CDR3 sequence is 13 residues long. Germline V gene sequence: CDR1 SQVTM, CDR2 ANQGSEA. V was cut by 7 bases and J by 1 base, with 13 bases left in between. CDR3 amino acids: CSARRQQNTEAFF. Here the CDR3 DNA reads TGCAGCGCCCGTCGACAGCAGAACACTGAAGCTTTCTTT.

The chain uses TRBV20-1 and TRBJ2-1; TRBD2 agrees at 7 bases. The germline CDR1 and CDR2 sequences are DFQATT and SNEGSKA (reference sequence). The CDR3 is 14 residues long. For the CDR3, the DNA is TGCACCCTGCAGCGGGGAGGGTCCTACAATGAGCAGTTCTTC. Its protein is CTLQRGGSYNEQFF.

The chain joins TRBV7-8 to TRBJ2-5, with TRBD1 identical over 8 bases. The CDR3 consists of 15 residues. J was trimmed by 13 bases and V by 1 base; bases with no gene match: 14. In germline, CDR1 is SGHVS, CDR2 FQNEAQ. CDR3 DNA sequence: TGTGCCAGCAGCTTAGTGGTCAGGGGGCCGACCTGCCGGTACTTC. This sequence encodes CASSLVVRGPTCRYF.

This chain links TRBV7-8 with TRBJ1-1; D is undetermined. Per the germline V gene, CDR1 is SGHVS and CDR2 is FQNEAQ. Trimming took off 0 bases at V and 2 bases at J, with 16 bases between the two ends. This CDR3 comprises 17 residues. This CDR3 is CASSLALGWGTNTEAFF. In DNA form, the CDR3 reads TGTGCCAGCAGCTTAGCGCTGGGGTGGGGAACCAACACTGAAGCTTTCTTT.

The chain links TRBV28 to TRBJ1-2, with a weak D call TRBD1 (5 bases). The CDR3 has 13 amino acids. The germline V and J ends were trimmed by 4 bases and 7 bases, with 13 bases remaining between them. The V gene's germline CDR1 is MDHEN and CDR2 SYDVKM. In DNA, the CDR3 is TGTGCCAGCAGTTCTGTCAGGGTGGTTGGCTACACCTTC. This translates into CASSSVRVVGYTF.

This clonotype was counted at least ten times. V and J are TRBV6-2 or TRBV6-3 and TRBJ2-7; 11 bases fit TRBD2. With 7 bases clipped from V and 5 bases from J, the junction kept 10 bases outside the gene matches. Per the germline V gene, CDR1 is MNHEY and CDR2 is SVGEGT. The CDR3 has 15 residues. The CDR3, as DNA: TGTGCCAGCACCGTCGTAGCGGGAGGGAACCACGAGCAGTACTTC. It yields the protein CASTVVAGGNHEQYF.

This clonotype was counted ten times or more. The rearrangement links TRBV5-4 to TRBJ2-3, with TRBD2 matching over 8 bases. CDR1 is SGHNT, CDR2 YYREEE, per germline (reference sequence). The J segment lost 1 base and the V segment lost 4 bases, leaving 11 bases of the junction unmatched. This CDR3 has 17 residues. In DNA, the CDR3 is TGTGCCAGCAGCCCCACCCGGGGGGGCTTCGGCACAGATACGCAGTATTTT. The encoded protein is CASSPTRGGFGTDTQYF. Combining the CDR3 with reference TRBV5-4 and TRBJ2-3 gives the whole variable domain ETGVTQSPTHLIKTRGQQVTLRCSSQSGHNTVSWYQQALGQGPQFIFQYYREEENGRGNFPPRFSGLQFPNYSSELNVNALELDDSALYLCASSPTRGGFGTDTQYFGPGTRLTVL.

The table lists this clonotype with many counts. This chain links TRBV6-4 with TRBJ2-3; a possible D gene is TRBD2 (6 bases). The germline V and J ends were trimmed by 8 bases and 1 base, with 13 bases remaining between them. This CDR3 is 14 amino acids long. Germline assignment: CDR1 MRHNA and CDR2 SNTAGT. This CDR3 reads CASSPSEGTDTQYF. CDR3 nucleotides: TGTGCCAGCTCGCCTAGCGAGGGCACAGATACGCAGTATTTT.

This clonotype showed up many times. V gene TRBV11-2 combines with J gene TRBJ2-5; 7 bases match TRBD1. V lost 5 bases to trimming and J lost 2 bases; unmatched junction nucleotides: 8. Germline V lookup: CDR1 SGHAT, CDR2 FQNNGV. CDR3 size: 15 residues. DNA of the CDR3: TGTGCCAGCAGCCCCGGGACAGACCTTCAAGAGACCCAGTACTTC. Its protein product is CASSPGTDLQETQYF. Using reference TRBV11-2 and TRBJ2-5 for the parts outside the CDR3, the full variable domain is EAGVAQSPRYKIIEKRQSVAFWCNPISGHATLYWYQQILGQGPKLLIQFQNNGVVDDSQLPKDRFSAERLKGVDSTLKIQPAKLEDSAVYLCASSPGTDLQETQYFGPGTRLLVL.

The rearrangement joins TRBV7-8 to TRBJ1-1; tentatively, D is TRBD1 (5 bases). Germline V CDR1 and CDR2: SGHVS, FQNEAQ. CDR3 size: 13 residues. V lost 3 bases, J lost 7 bases, and 12 bases lay in between. This CDR3 reads CASSFGADVEAFF. Here the CDR3 DNA reads TGTGCCAGCAGCTTTGGGGCAGACGTTGAAGCTTTCTTT.

This clonotype occurred many times. The chain joins TRBV30 to TRBJ2-2, with unresolved D. The CDR3 runs 15 residues. Germline V lookup: CDR1 GTSNPN, CDR2 SVGIG (reference sequence). V lost 0 bases to trimming and J lost 5 bases, with 13 bases between them. CDR3 sequence (DNA): TGTGCCTGGAGTGTAGGGTTAAGGGTTACCGGGGAGCTGTTTTTT. This gives the protein CAWSVGLRVTGELFF.

This clonotype appeared many times. The chain is built from TRBV11-3 and TRBJ2-3, with a weak D call TRBD2 (5 bases). The CDR3 sequence is 15 residues long. CDR1 SGHNT and CDR2 YENEEA come from the germline V gene. V was pared by 4 bases and J by 0 bases, with 11 bases between. The DNA of the CDR3 is TGTGCCAGCAGCTCCGGAGGCGGGAGCACAGATACGCAGTATTTT. Its translation is CASSSGGGSTDTQYF. The full variable domain, completed using reference TRBV11-3 and TRBJ2-3, is EAGVVQSPRYKIIEKKQPVAFWCNPISGHNTLYWYLQNLGQGPELLIRYENEEAVDDSQLPKDRFSAERLKGVDSTLKIQPAELGDSAVYLCASSSGGGSTDTQYFGPGTRLTVL.

This clonotype was recorded many times. The chain combines TRBV7-9 with TRBJ2-5; the D is unclear. The V gene lost 1 base and the J gene lost 2 bases, with 8 bases spanning the gap. The CDR3 has 14 amino acids. In germline, CDR1 is SEHNR, CDR2 FQNEAQ (reference sequence). As DNA, the CDR3 is TGTGCCAGCAGCTTAGACCGATTGCAAGAGACCCAGTACTTC. This encodes CASSLDRLQETQYF.